This T cell receptor (beta chain) originates from a study of tumor-infiltrating lymphocytes in primary liver carcinoma. Study-level information: Subjects consisted of male and female patients aged 30 to 69 years. In every tissue type, samples returned a similar yield of roughly 3.5 to 8 million productive TCRbeta reads.

Findings and caveats of the study: Tumor-adjacent and tumor-blood pairs shared less of their repertoires than tumor region pairs shared. Tumors and blood were compared for top-250-clone fraction, and tumors had the significantly higher value (p = 0.039).

Constant-region priming of about 520 ng total RNA yielded TCR beta cDNA. Library construction for TCR beta comprised three nested multiplex PCR rounds performed with slightly modified ARM-PCR. Running 9 to 11 cycles apiece, the first two PCR rounds relied on TRBV1-TRBV30 forward primers together with a C-beta reverse primer. TCRdb ran MiXCR on the multiplex PCR reads and lists one entry per CDR3 protein. The sample yields approximately 100,000 distinct CDR3 sequences, around 73% seen once. Bulk tissue was left unsorted, and RNA and DNA were co-extracted from 20-30 mg of it. A word on this clonotype: Its antigen is unidentified. This may stem from a read error, because a much larger clone lies one nucleotide away.

From germline, CDR1 is LNHDA and CDR2 SQIVND (reference sequence). The CDR3 spans 13 residues. The material sequenced was liver tumor tissue from sampling region 2. Subset indicated: tumor region T2, inferior pole. This chain uses TRBV19 with TRBJ2-1; D is unclear. The clonotype was recovered from a woman aged 55-69 years with primary liver carcinoma and hepatitis B virus infection. CDR3 sequence (DNA): TGTGTCAGTAGTATAGTCTCCCTCAATGAGCAGTTCTTC. This gives the protein CVSSIVSLNEQFF.